The rows below give T cell receptor beta chains drawn from one sample of a study of T-cell reconstitution after alpha-beta-depleted transplantation in children. TCRdb fed the PCR reads into MiXCR, producing one record per CDR3 protein. This table holds about 7,200 distinct CDR3 sequences, roughly 5% found once. The source material was PBMCs, mostly from graft donor cells, sampled 180 days after TCRalphabeta/CD19-depleted stem cell transplant. The source of these receptors is a child less than two years old who had a stem cell transplant for acute myeloid leukemia, so the T cells may come from the graft donor. The CDR3 runs from the conserved cysteine through the conserved F or W. D genes are given only for firm matches. Size is omitted from some rows. Given values are once, few, many or a class for expanded clones.

j_call,d_call,clone_size,v_call,cdr3_aa,cdr3_nt
TRBJ2-5,TRBD2,many,TRBV7-6,CASSSTGLAPRRSGQYF,TGTGCCAGCAGCTCAACGGGACTAGCGCCTCGCAGAAGTGGCCAGTACTTC
TRBJ1-1,TRBD1,many,TRBV10-3,CAIRDRVGNTEAFF,TGTGCCATCAGGGACAGGGTGGGGAACACTGAAGCTTTCTTT
TRBJ2-1,TRBD2,medium-sized,TRBV7-9,CASSPGTSGAYNEQFF,TGTGCCAGCAGCCCGGGGACTAGCGGAGCCTACAATGAGCAGTTCTTC
TRBJ2-3,TRBD2,many,TRBV24-1,CATSDPRGLAGAGDTQYF,TGTGCCACCAGTGATCCGCGTGGACTAGCGGGAGCGGGAGATACGCAGTATTTT
TRBJ1-1,TRBD1,many,TRBV11-1,CASSVKKKTGGSNTEAFF,TGTGCCAGCAGCGTAAAAAAAAAAACAGGGGGCTCGAACACTGAAGCTTTCTTT
TRBJ2-5,.,medium-sized,TRBV12-3/TRBV12-4,CASSFGLALETQYF,TGTGCCAGCAGTTTTGGGCTAGCTCTCGAGACCCAGTACTTC
TRBJ2-1,.,medium-sized,TRBV11-2,CASSLGGLLEQFF,TGTGCCAGCAGCTTAGGAGGGCTACTAGAGCAGTTCTTC
TRBJ2-1,TRBD2,.,TRBV10-3,CAISPGFSGVSSYNEQFF,TGTGCCATCAGCCCGGGGTTTAGCGGGGTAAGCTCCTACAATGAGCAGTTCTTC
TRBJ1-1,.,many,TRBV5-1,CASSSDGRNTEAFF,TGCGCCAGCAGCTCGGACGGAAGGAACACTGAAGCTTTCTTT
TRBJ2-1,TRBD2,medium-sized,TRBV7-3,CASSPGLAGDNEQFF,TGTGCCAGCAGCCCAGGACTAGCGGGAGACAATGAGCAGTTCTTC
TRBJ2-5,.,many,TRBV4-3,CASSQELALIGTQYF,TGCGCCAGCAGCCAAGAGCTGGCCCTTATAGGGACCCAGTACTTC
TRBJ2-1,.,many,TRBV7-2,CASSFVSVDEQFF,TGTGCCAGCAGCTTTGTTAGCGTCGATGAGCAGTTCTTC
TRBJ2-5,.,many,TRBV27,CASSLGGGAETQYF,TGTGCCAGCAGCTTGGGGGGGGGCGCGGAGACCCAGTACTTC
TRBJ1-3,.,many,TRBV24-1,CATSDSPTLSGNTIYF,TGTGCCACCAGTGATTCGCCGACCCTCTCTGGAAACACCATATATTTT
TRBJ2-7,TRBD2,medium-sized,TRBV9,CASSVEIAGVEQYF,TGTGCCAGCAGCGTAGAGATAGCGGGAGTCGAGCAGTACTTC
TRBJ2-7,TRBD1,many,TRBV6-5,CASSYSQGGASSYEQYF,TGTGCCAGCAGTTACTCGCAAGGGGGCGCCAGCTCCTACGAGCAGTACTTC
TRBJ2-5,.,many,TRBV6-5,CASSRSLGGEETQYF,TGTGCCAGCAGCCGCTCACTAGGGGGAGAGGAGACCCAGTACTTC
TRBJ2-3,.,many,TRBV9,CASSVGGTRSTDTQYF,TGTGCCAGCAGCGTAGGTGGAACTAGGAGCACAGATACGCAGTATTTT
TRBJ2-3,TRBD2,medium-sized,TRBV6-6,CASSYGTSGGDTQYF,TGTGCCAGCAGTTACGGGACTAGCGGGGGGGATACGCAGTATTTT
TRBJ2-5,.,few,TRBV6-2/TRBV6-3,CASNRDKRQETQYF,TGTGCCAGCAACCGAGATAAGCGGCAAGAGACCCAGTACTTC
TRBJ2-7,.,many,TRBV18,CASSPAGAWSGKRSEQYF,TGTGCCAGCTCACCCGCGGGGGCCTGGAGCGGGAAACGAAGCGAGCAGTACTTC
TRBJ2-2,TRBD1,many,TRBV6-4,CASSRDRNTGELFF,TGTGCCAGCAGCCGGGACAGGAACACCGGGGAGCTGTTTTTT
TRBJ2-7,TRBD2,many,TRBV7-9,CASSLGTSPSIGYF,TGTGCCAGCAGCTTAGGGACTAGCCCCTCCATTGGGTACTTC
TRBJ2-1,TRBD2,.,TRBV9,CASSAGGGTEQFF,TGTGCCAGCAGCGCGGGAGGGGGGACTGAGCAGTTCTTC
TRBJ2-7,TRBD2,medium-sized,TRBV7-2,CASRGLSGYEQYF,TGTGCCAGCAGGGGACTATCCGGGTACGAGCAGTACTTC
TRBJ2-7,.,many,TRBV20-1,CSASEDEVEQYF,TGCAGTGCTAGTGAGGACGAAGTCGAGCAGTACTTC
TRBJ2-3,.,many,TRBV5-1,CASSLLSSAVTDTQYF,TGCGCCAGCAGCTTGTTATCTAGCGCCGTCACAGATACGCAGTATTTT
TRBJ2-2,TRBD2,many,TRBV12-3/TRBV12-4,CASSLSWAIVAGANTGELFF,TGTGCCAGCAGTTTGTCATGGGCAATCGTAGCGGGGGCGAACACCGGGGAGCTGTTTTTT
TRBJ2-1,.,many,TRBV14,CASSQVSPYSSYNEQFF,TGTGCCAGCAGCCAAGTTTCCCCCTACAGCTCCTACAATGAGCAGTTCTTC
TRBJ1-3,.,many,TRBV6-5,CASRSSGNTIYF,TGTGCCAGCAGGTCCTCTGGAAACACCATATATTTT
TRBJ1-1,.,many,TRBV12-3/TRBV12-4,CASSWAGDTEAFF,TGTGCCAGCAGTTGGGCAGGCGACACTGAAGCTTTCTTT
TRBJ2-1,.,.,TRBV30,CACSWQTSSYNEQFF,TGTGCCTGCAGCTGGCAGACTAGCTCCTACAATGAGCAGTTCTTC
TRBJ2-7,.,many,TRBV5-6,CASSWPGQLGSSYEQYF,TGTGCCAGCAGCTGGCCGGGCCAGCTAGGGAGCTCCTACGAGCAGTACTTC
TRBJ2-7,TRBD1,many,TRBV14,CASSQGGQGAHEQYF,TGTGCCAGCAGCCAAGGGGGACAGGGGGCTCACGAGCAGTACTTC
TRBJ1-5,.,many,TRBV20-1,CSARDRVTDGNQPQHF,TGCAGTGCTAGAGATCGGGTGACAGATGGCAATCAGCCCCAGCATTTT
TRBJ2-1,TRBD1,medium-sized,TRBV28,CASRTGGGEQFF,TGTGCCAGCAGAACAGGGGGCGGTGAGCAGTTCTTC
TRBJ2-3,.,few,TRBV5-8,CAIGPRDRTADTQYF,TGTGCCATCGGCCCCCGGGACCGGACTGCAGATACGCAGTATTTT
TRBJ2-1,.,many,TRBV5-1,CASSLGRDNEQFF,TGCGCCAGCAGCCTCGGGCGGGACAATGAGCAGTTCTTC
TRBJ2-1,.,many,TRBV12-5,CASYTDRGNEQFF,TGTGCTAGTTACACGGACCGGGGCAATGAGCAGTTCTTC
TRBJ2-7,.,many,TRBV28,CASSFFRGNYEQYF,TGTGCCAGCAGTTTTTTTAGGGGGAACTACGAGCAGTACTTC
TRBJ2-5,TRBD2,many,TRBV5-1,CASSLASGGPVQTQYF,TGCGCCAGCAGCTTGGCCTCGGGAGGGCCAGTACAGACCCAGTACTTC
TRBJ2-1,TRBD1,.,TRBV2,CASCFRAGTAHSYNEQFF,TGTGCCAGCTGTTTTCGGGCCGGGACAGCCCACTCCTACAATGAGCAGTTCTTC
TRBJ2-2,.,many,TRBV20-1,CSARDLRGYANTGELFF,TGCAGTGCTAGAGATTTGAGGGGTTACGCGAACACCGGGGAGCTGTTTTTT
TRBJ2-2,.,many,TRBV29-1,CSVGRGNTGELFF,TGCAGCGTTGGGCGGGGGAACACCGGGGAGCTGTTTTTT
TRBJ1-4,.,many,TRBV6-5,CASKAAGVREKLFF,TGTGCCAGCAAAGCGGCGGGGGTACGGGAAAAACTGTTTTTT
TRBJ2-3,.,medium-sized,TRBV7-9,CASSQDGTQTDTQYF,TGTGCCAGCAGCCAAGATGGGACTCAGACAGATACGCAGTATTTT
TRBJ2-5,.,many,TRBV12-3/TRBV12-4,CASGGETQYF,TGTGCGTCAGGAGGGGAGACCCAGTACTTC
TRBJ2-5,TRBD1,medium-sized,TRBV12-3/TRBV12-4,CASSLERQGETQYF,TGTGCCAGCAGTTTAGAAAGACAGGGGGAGACCCAGTACTTC
TRBJ1-2,.,many,TRBV11-3,CASSFSPTSSGYTF,TGTGCCAGCAGCTTCTCCCCGACGTCGAGTGGCTACACCTTC
TRBJ2-5,.,many,TRBV30,CAWSPGGGETQYF,TGTGCCTGGAGTCCAGGAGGAGGGGAGACCCAGTACTTC
TRBJ2-5,.,.,TRBV20-1,CSARDSNQETQYF,TGCAGTGCTAGGGATTCCAATCAAGAGACCCAGTACTTC
TRBJ1-1,.,many,TRBV6-5,CASTLTGLGTEAFF,TGTGCCAGCACTCTTACAGGGCTCGGCACTGAAGCTTTCTTT
TRBJ2-7,.,large,TRBV10-3,CAISEQLPYEQYF,TGTGCCATCAGTGAGCAGTTACCCTACGAGCAGTACTTC
TRBJ1-1,.,many,TRBV5-1,CASSLVRGNTEAFF,TGCGCCAGCAGCTTGGTCAGGGGGAACACTGAAGCTTTCTTT